These 14 T cell receptor beta chains came from one sample sequenced in a study of blood T cell repertoires in COVID-19 (dated by TCRdb to the early 2020s). Libraries were built with the immunoSEQ multiplex PCR assay. The immuneACCESS repertoire file appears here via TCRdb, limited to in-frame rearrangements. These files lack a portion of the clones; in checked studies, under half of the deficit traces to unresolved V genes, and the cause of the others is not known. The sample profile shows about 16,000 clones; roughly nine tenths of them were found once. The ten largest make up under 13% of the sample. The sequenced sample consisted of peripheral blood. The receptors shown here come from an elderly man with acute or convalescent COVID-19.

Here the CDR3 DNA reads TGTGCCAGCAGTGAAGGCAGGGTTAATTCACCCCTCCACTTT. This codes for CASSEGRVNSPLHF. This chain links TRBV2 with TRBJ1-6; D is possibly TRBD1 (5 bases). The germline CDR1 and CDR2 sequences are SNHLY and FYNNEI. V was cut by 1 base and J by 6 bases, with 7 bases left in between. CDR3 length equals 14 residues.

This chain connects TRBV5-1 to TRBJ2-6; 7 bases fit TRBD1. The CDR3 runs to 17 residues. Losses at the gene ends were 1 base for V and 2 bases for J; bases not matched to a gene: 6. From germline, CDR1 is SGHRS and CDR2 YFSETQ. CDR3 sequence reads: CASSLMGTAAGANVLTF. The DNA for the CDR3 is TGCGCCAGCAGCTTGATGGGGACAGCGGCTGGGGCCAACGTCCTGACTTTC.

The chain has TRBV5-8 and TRBJ2-7, with TRBD1 as a possible D gene (7 bases). CDR3 length: 17 amino acids. V lost 7 bases and J lost 0, with 23 bases in between. From germline, CDR1 is SGHTS and CDR2 YDEGEE. CDR3 bases: TGTGCCAGCGGAAGGAGGGGTCAGGGGGGATCCTCCTACGAGCAGTACTTC. Amino acid sequence: CASGRRGQGGSSYEQYF.

V usage is TRBV12-3 or TRBV12-4 and J usage is TRBJ2-2; D uncertain. CDR3 size: 12 residues. Trimming removed 4 bases from V and 3 bases from J, with 3 bases in between. This CDR3 is CASSSYTGELFF. CDR3 coding DNA: TGTGCCAGCAGTTCCTACACCGGGGAGCTGTTTTTT.

The chain couples TRBV12-3 or TRBV12-4 to TRBJ2-7; 10 nucleotides match TRBD1. The V and J ends lost 7 bases and 6 bases, in that order; junction bases with no gene match: 6. This CDR3 comprises 13 residues. The CDR3 nucleotides read TGTGCCAGCAAGGGGACAGGGGTGGCCGAGCAGTACTTC. Translated, it gives CASKGTGVAEQYF.

The gene calls are TRBV2 and TRBJ1-3, with D perhaps matching TRBD1 (5 bases). Germline CDR1 is SNHLY and CDR2 is FYNNEI. The V gene lost 1 base and the J gene lost 6 bases, with 13 bases spanning the gap. The CDR3 consists of 15 residues. Here the CDR3 DNA reads TGTGCCAGCAGTGAAGGGGCCAGGGAGGTAAACACCATATATTTT. Translated: CASSEGAREVNTIYF.

The table lists this clone with a few counts. The chain links TRBV7-2 to TRBJ1-2, with D hard to call. The CDR3 length is 14 residues. Trimming shortened V by 5 bases and J by 4 bases, and 14 bases separated the two germline ends. In germline, CDR1 is SGHTA, CDR2 FQGNSA. The CDR3 protein is CASSPLYRGYGYTF. CDR3 sequence (DNA): TGTGCCAGCAGCCCTCTTTACCGGGGCTATGGCTACACCTTC.

This rearrangement joins TRBV2 to TRBJ1-2, with 10 positions matching TRBD1. J was trimmed by 4 bases and V by 7 bases; bases with no gene match: 6. The CDR3 spans 14 residues. Per germline, CDR1 SNHLY and CDR2 FYNNEI. The CDR3 here is CASTPTGGSYGYTF. The CDR3 bases are TGTGCCAGCACCCCGACAGGGGGCTCCTATGGCTACACCTTC. Together with reference TRBV2 and TRBJ1-2, the CDR3 gives the full variable domain: EPEVTQTPSHQVTQMGQEVILRCVPISNHLYFYWYRQILGQKVEFLVSFYNNEISEKSEIFDDQFSVERPDGSNFTLKIRSTKLEDSAMYFCASTPTGGSYGYTFGSGTRLTVV.

This chain joins TRBV5-1 and TRBJ2-5; D might be TRBD1 (6 bases). The CDR3 is 16 residues long. Germline CDR1 reads SGHRS; CDR2 reads YFSETQ. V was shortened by 5 bases and J by 3 bases, with 20 bases between the two germline ends. Here the CDR3 DNA reads TGCGCCAGCAGTCCTCTCTTGGGACATGGGGAAGAGACCCAGTACTTC. Protein sequence: CASSPLLGHGEETQYF. The full variable domain, rest sourced from reference TRBV5-1 and TRBJ2-5, is KAGVTQTPRYLIKTRGQQVTLSCSPISGHRSVSWYQQTPGQGLQFLFEYFSETQRNKGNFPGRFSGRQFSNSRSEMNVSTLELGDSALYLCASSPLLGHGEETQYFGPGTRLLVL.

This clone was seen once. The chain has TRBV10-1 and TRBJ2-7; D might be TRBD1 (5 bases). Trimming took off 6 bases at V and 5 bases at J, with 20 bases between the two ends. CDR3 length: 15 residues. The germline V gene encodes CDR1 WNHNN and CDR2 SYGVQD (reference sequence). The CDR3 DNA is TGCGCCAGCAGCGCCACACTCGGACAATTACACGAGCAGTACTTC. Amino acid sequence: CASSATLGQLHEQYF.

The chain carries TRBV19 and TRBJ2-2; 7 positions agree with TRBD1. This CDR3 has 15 residues. Germline values: CDR1 LNHDA, CDR2 SQIVND (reference sequence). With V trimmed by 6 bases and J by 1 base, 5 bases remained unmatched. The DNA of the CDR3 is TGTGCCAGTAGAACCGGGACAGAGAACACCGGGGAGCTGTTTTTT. Its protein product is CASRTGTENTGELFF. Complete variable domain (other parts from reference TRBV19 and TRBJ2-2): DGGITQSPKYLFRKEGQNVTLSCEQNLNHDAMYWYRQDPGQGLRLIYYSQIVNDFQKGDIAEGYSVSREKKESFPLTVTSAQKNPTAFYLCASRTGTENTGELFFGEGSRLTVL.

The sample holds one count of this clone. This sequence joins TRBV30 and TRBJ2-2, with D hard to call. The CDR3 totals 13 residues. Germline-derived CDR1 and CDR2 are GTSNPN and SVGIG (reference sequence). The V gene lost 6 bases and the J gene lost 2 bases, with 10 bases spanning the gap. This chain's CDR3 is CACRSFNTGELFF. The CDR3 nucleotides read TGTGCCTGCCGGAGCTTCAACACCGGGGAGCTGTTTTTT. Drawing the rest from reference TRBV30 and TRBJ2-2, the complete variable domain is SQTIHQWPATLVQPVGSPLSLECTVEGTSNPNLYWYRQAAGRGLQLLFYSVGIGQISSEVPQNLSASRPQDRQFILSSKKLLLSDSGFYLCACRSFNTGELFFGEGSRLTVL.

The CDR3 is CAWSGTGTGGTEAFF. The CDR3 DNA reads TGTGCCTGGAGTGGGACCGGGACAGGGGGCACTGAAGCTTTCTTT. The J gene is TRBJ1-1, the V gene TRBV30, with 11 bases identical to TRBD1. CDR3 length: 15 amino acids. Germline CDR1 is GTSNPN and CDR2 is SVGIG (reference sequence). Trimming at V came to 1 base and at J to 4 bases, leaving 5 bases not matched to a gene.

The rearrangement uses TRBV29-1 and TRBJ1-1, with 7 bases matching TRBD1. V gave up 5 bases and J gave up 1 base; unmatched junction bases: 1. The CDR3 contains 12 residues. Germline CDR1 SQVTM, CDR2 ANQGSEA. The CDR3 here is CSVRQGNTEAFF. Written as DNA, the CDR3 is TGCAGCGTTCGACAGGGGAACACTGAAGCTTTCTTT.